The 24 T cell receptor beta chains given below trace back to one sample, sequenced in a study of blood T cells in healthy people across ages. Primers used in a second PCR of about 7 to 12 cycles were a sample-barcoded 5' primer and a J-beta primer mix. TCRdb reprocessed the 5' RACE reads via MiXCR and lists one record per CDR3 protein. The table has some 730,000 distinct CDR3 sequences, approximately 22% seen once. Sequences were obtained from blood. These receptors were taken from a man between 65 and 85 years old in good health.

This clonotype has more than one count but fewer than ten. The chain couples TRBV15 to TRBJ1-4, with a tentative D call TRBD1 (6 bases). The CDR3 totals 17 residues. Between the trimmed V and J ends, which lost 0 bases and 5 bases, there was a span of 16 bases. The germline gives CDR1 LNHNV, CDR2 YYDKDF (reference sequence). The CDR3 bases are TGTGCCACCAGCAGAGATCGGGGGGGCCGGAAGAATGAAAAACTGTTTTTT. This translates into CATSRDRGGRKNEKLFF.

This clonotype was picked up many times. The V gene is TRBV7-9, the J gene TRBJ1-2, with 7 bases that match TRBD1. There are 13 residues in the CDR3. V lost 5 bases to trimming and J lost 4 bases; unmatched junction nucleotides: 4. The germline V gene encodes CDR1 SEHNR and CDR2 FQNEAQ (reference sequence). CDR3 DNA: TGTGCCAGCAGCCCTGGACAGGTCTATGGCTACACCTTC. Encoded protein: CASSPGQVYGYTF.

CDR3 in DNA: TGCGCCAGCAGCCAAGGGGGAGCGGGAGAAACTTACAATGAGCAGTTCTTC. Translated, it gives CASSQGGAGETYNEQFF. The genes are TRBV4-3 and TRBJ2-5; 8 bases fit TRBD2. The J call could be wrong; TRBJ2-1 is a better fit for the DNA end. CDR1 and CDR2 (germline): LGHNA, YSLEER. This CDR3 has 17 amino acids.

The chain combines TRBV9 with TRBJ2-3; D gene unclear. This CDR3 has 14 residues. Germline V CDR1 and CDR2: SGDLS, YYNGEE. V lost 0 bases to trimming and J lost 4 bases, with 9 bases between them. CDR3 nucleotide sequence: TGTGCCAGCAGCGTAGCTACGGCCTCAGATACGCAGTATTTT. Translating it yields CASSVATASDTQYF.

This clonotype appeared a single time. This chain links TRBV14 with TRBJ1-2; D is unclear. The ends were cut back, 1 base at V and 1 base at J, with 13 bases in the middle. The CDR3 has 16 residues. Germline V gene lookup returns CDR1 SGHDN and CDR2 FVKESK. The CDR3 protein is CASSQGLASFNYGYTF. CDR3 nucleotides: TGTGCCAGCAGCCAAGGACTAGCTTCCTTTAACTATGGCTACACCTTC.

The chain links TRBV24-1 to TRBJ2-5, with D perhaps TRBD2 (6 bases). The CDR3 totals 13 residues. V was cut by 4 bases and J by 6 bases, with 11 bases left in between. Per the germline V gene, CDR1 is KGHDR and CDR2 is SFDVKD. The CDR3 bases are TGTGCCACCAGTGACCGACTAGTTAAGACCCAGTACTTC. Its protein is CATSDRLVKTQYF.

This clonotype was seen a handful of times. This chain uses TRBV5-1 with TRBJ2-5, with unresolved D. Trimming cost V 6 bases and J 4 bases, with 16 bases left between them. The germline V gene encodes CDR1 SGHRS and CDR2 YFSETQ. The CDR3 runs to 14 residues. DNA of the CDR3: TGCGCCAGCACCAACGGTTACGGTGGAGAGACCCAGTACTTC. Its translation is CASTNGYGGETQYF.

Here the CDR3 reads CASKRPSDTEAFF. The CDR3 nucleotides are TGTGCCAGCAAACGACCCTCAGACACTGAAGCTTTCTTT. The gene calls are TRBV7-3 and TRBJ1-1; D remains ambiguous. The germline gives CDR1 SGHTA, CDR2 FQGTGA. This CDR3 contains 13 residues. Trimming stripped 7 bases from V and 3 bases from J, with 12 bases between.

The chain joins TRBV6-2 or TRBV6-3 to TRBJ2-3; a possible D gene is TRBD2 (6 bases). From germline, CDR1 is MNHEY and CDR2 SVGEGT. V lost 7 bases and J lost 4, with 12 bases in between. The CDR3 spans 13 residues. The CDR3 spells CASKGGTSDTQYF. DNA of the CDR3: TGTGCCAGCAAGGGCGGGACGTCAGATACGCAGTATTTT.

This clonotype turned up a few times. The genes are TRBV20-1 and TRBJ2-3; a weak D match, TRBD2 (5 bases). The CDR3 spans 18 residues. In germline, CDR1 is DFQATT, CDR2 SNEGSKA (reference sequence). The V gene lost 0 bases and the J gene lost 3 bases, with 22 bases spanning the gap. Written as DNA, the CDR3 is TGCAGTGCTAGAGATTCCCTTGAGGGCCCCTCGGGAACAGATACGCAGTATTTT. Amino acids: CSARDSLEGPSGTDTQYF.

The genes are TRBV5-1 and TRBJ1-2; D is unresolved. CDR1 and CDR2 from the germline V gene are SGHRS and YFSETQ. CDR3 length equals 14 residues. V lost 3 bases to trimming and J lost 2 bases, with 11 bases between them. CDR3 sequence reads: CASSSVDGNYGYTF. The CDR3 nucleotides are TGCGCCAGCAGCTCGGTGGACGGAAACTATGGCTACACCTTC.

The V and J genes are TRBV29-1 and TRBJ1-1; TRBD1 is a possible D gene (5 bases). Germline loops: CDR1 SQVTM, CDR2 ANQGSEA. The CDR3 totals 12 residues. The ends were cut back, 4 bases at V and 4 bases at J, with 10 bases in the middle. CDR3 loop: CSVVGVFTEAFF. Written as DNA, the CDR3 is TGCAGCGTTGTAGGGGTCTTCACTGAAGCTTTCTTT.

The CDR3 DNA reads as TGCAGCGTTGAGTACGGTACTTATGGCTACACCTTC. It codes for CSVEYGTYGYTF. The V call is TRBV29-1, the J call TRBJ1-2, with D hard to call. Germline CDR1 and CDR2: SQVTM and ANQGSEA. Trimming removed 3 bases at V and 5 bases at J, with 10 bases between. The CDR3 consists of 12 residues.

The rearrangement links TRBV20-1 to TRBJ2-5; maybe TRBD2 (6 bases). CDR3 length equals 13 residues. The V gene lost 5 bases and the J gene lost 1 base, with 11 bases spanning the gap. Germline V CDR1 and CDR2: DFQATT, SNEGSKA (reference sequence). The CDR3 nucleotides read TGCAGTGCTCACGGGGGACTCCAAGAGACCCAGTACTTC. Translation: CSAHGGLQETQYF.

The rearrangement joins TRBV5-1 to TRBJ1-1; TRBD1 matches at 8 bases. Germline V CDR1 and CDR2: SGHRS, YFSETQ. V trimming: 3 bases; J trimming: 5 bases; junction bases outside the gene matches: 9. This CDR3 has 15 residues. Written as DNA, the CDR3 is TGCGCCAGCAGCTACCTGACAGGGGTGAGGACTGAAGCTTTCTTT. Protein sequence: CASSYLTGVRTEAFF. The entire variable domain, with the rest obtained from reference TRBV5-1 and TRBJ1-1, is as follows: KAGVTQTPRYLIKTRGQQVTLSCSPISGHRSVSWYQQTPGQGLQFLFEYFSETQRNKGNFPGRFSGRQFSNSRSEMNVSTLELGDSALYLCASSYLTGVRTEAFFGQGTRLTVV.

This clonotype showed up just once. The J gene is TRBJ2-3, the V gene TRBV6-5; D may be TRBD1 (5 bases). The germline gives CDR1 MNHEY, CDR2 SVGAGI. The CDR3 has 16 residues. V was pared by 0 bases and J by 1 base, with 11 bases between. CDR3 region: CASSYSAGFRTDTQYF. CDR3 bases: TGTGCCAGCAGTTACTCGGCAGGGTTTCGCACAGATACGCAGTATTTT.

V is TRBV4-3 and J is TRBJ2-1; 11 bases are shared with TRBD2. The CDR3 has 19 residues. Germline CDR1 and CDR2: LGHNA and YSLEER. Trimming removed 0 bases from V and 1 base from J; junction bases left unmatched: 8. This CDR3 is CASSQEVRVAGGSYNEQFF. Here the CDR3 DNA reads TGCGCCAGCAGCCAAGAAGTGAGGGTAGCGGGGGGGTCCTACAATGAGCAGTTCTTC.

This sequence joins TRBV10-1 and TRBJ2-5; perhaps TRBD1 as D (5 bases). The CDR3 runs to 17 residues. CDR1 and CDR2 (germline): WNHNN, SYGVQD (reference sequence). V was clipped by 0 bases and J by 2 bases, with 16 bases between them. The CDR3 DNA reads TGCGCCAGCAGTGAGTCGAAAGGGGCAGGATCACAAGAGACCCAGTACTTC. Translating gives CASSESKGAGSQETQYF.

This clonotype showed up just a few times. The gene calls are TRBV12-3 or TRBV12-4 and TRBJ1-4, with TRBD1 matching over 8 bases. Trimming cost V 6 bases and J 1 base; bases outside gene matches: 13. The CDR3 runs to 18 residues. For the CDR3, the DNA is TGTGCCAGCAGGCGATCGACAGGGGAACTTGGAACTAATGAAAAACTGTTTTTT. Translating it yields CASRRSTGELGTNEKLFF.

CDR3 DNA: TGCGCCAGCAGCCAAGACCGACCTCCGGGGGAAAAACTGTTTTTT. Its translation is CASSQDRPPGEKLFF. The chain carries TRBV4-1 and TRBJ1-4; D not certain. Germline V CDR1 and CDR2: MGHRA, YSYEKL. Deletions cut 0 bases from V and 8 bases from J, with 13 bases between. The CDR3 covers 15 residues.

CDR3 in amino acids: CASKEAQETQYF. CDR3 coding DNA: TGCGCCAGCAAGGAGGCCCAAGAGACCCAGTACTTC. The V gene is TRBV5-1, the J gene TRBJ2-5, with a possible D match to TRBD2 (5 bases). Trimming cost V 6 bases and J 1 base, with 7 bases left between them. The CDR3 is made up of 12 amino acids. The germline V gene has CDR1 SGHRS and CDR2 YFSETQ.

This clonotype has more than one count but fewer than ten. The chain uses TRBV2 and TRBJ2-1; 11 bases match TRBD2. Germline lookup yields CDR1 SNHLY and CDR2 FYNNEI. After removal of 7 bases from V and 5 bases from J, the junction contained 4 bases not matched to a gene. This CDR3 has 14 amino acids. The CDR3 sequence is CASTGLAGHNEQFF. As DNA, the CDR3 is TGTGCCAGCACCGGACTAGCGGGCCACAATGAGCAGTTCTTC.

The chain combines TRBV20-1 with TRBJ1-5; perhaps TRBD1 as D (6 bases). From germline, CDR1 is DFQATT and CDR2 SNEGSKA (reference sequence). The CDR3 totals 16 residues. V was trimmed by 2 bases and J by 7 bases, leaving 21 bases between them. The CDR3 loop reads CSARNRVGVLGQPQHF. CDR3 nucleotides: TGCAGTGCTAGAAACAGGGTGGGCGTCCTGGGGCAGCCCCAGCATTTT.

The chain employs TRBV20-1 and TRBJ2-2; D is unresolved. The CDR3 has 13 residues. From germline, CDR1 is DFQATT and CDR2 SNEGSKA (reference sequence). Trimming removed 4 bases from V and 8 bases from J, with 14 bases in between. Written as DNA, the CDR3 is TGCAGTGCTACGAGACCCAACTTGGGGGAGCTGTTTTTT. This translates into CSATRPNLGELFF.